The 11 T cell receptor beta chains below come from one sample, sequenced in a study of T-cell memory formation after mild COVID-19. TCRdb independently ran MiXCR on the 5' RACE reads; one entry per CDR3 protein. The sample has a few hundred thousand distinct CDR3 sequences, about a sixth seen once. Material: PBMCs or a T cell subset sorted from them (not recorded which). These receptors all stem from a man between 18 and 35 years old who had mild COVID-19 (a few samples of this study predate the infection). Cell type and time point are not known.

The V and J genes are TRBV2 and TRBJ1-1; possibly TRBD1 for D (6 bases). The V gene's germline CDR1 is SNHLY and CDR2 FYNNEI. This CDR3 is built from 14 residues. V lost 7 bases and J lost 7, with 19 bases in between. The CDR3 reads CASISPRGRVEAFF. The CDR3 DNA reads as TGTGCCAGCATTTCCCCCAGGGGTCGGGTTGAAGCTTTCTTT.

This chain links TRBV7-2 with TRBJ2-3, with TRBD1 matching 9 bases. With V trimmed by 5 bases and J by 9 bases, 6 bases remained unmatched. This CDR3 comprises 13 residues. CDR1 SGHTA and CDR2 FQGNSA come from the germline V gene. The CDR3 sequence is CASSIGQGSTQYF. In nucleotides, the CDR3 is TGTGCCAGCAGCATCGGACAGGGGAGCACGCAGTATTTT.

This chain links TRBV6-5 with TRBJ2-5; no reliable D call. This CDR3 comprises 13 residues. CDR1 and CDR2 from the germline V gene are MNHEY and SVGAGI. V was shortened by 4 bases and J by 10 bases, with 16 bases between the two germline ends. In nucleotides, the CDR3 is TGTGCCAGCAGTTCCACACCGTGGGGTAACCAGTACTTC. It yields the protein CASSSTPWGNQYF.

This clonotype was found a few times. V is TRBV12-3 or TRBV12-4 and J is TRBJ2-7; no clear D. This CDR3 spans 14 amino acids. Trimming took off 0 bases at V and 3 bases at J, with 9 bases between the two ends. The CDR3 spells CASSLAGFDYEQYF. The CDR3 nucleotides are TGTGCCAGCAGTTTAGCGGGGTTCGACTACGAGCAGTACTTC.

The table lists this clonotype with a few counts. The chain's CDR3 is CASSEAREGGIQYF. As DNA, the CDR3 is TGTGCCAGCAGTGAGGCGAGAGAGGGAGGCATTCAGTACTTC. The chain employs TRBV2 and TRBJ2-4, with D possibly TRBD2 on 6 matching bases. Germline assignment: CDR1 SNHLY and CDR2 FYNNEI. Trimming took off 3 bases at V and 9 bases at J, with 15 bases between the two ends. The CDR3 extends over 14 amino acids.

The chain has TRBV7-6 and TRBJ1-6, with D unresolved. Germline V gene sequence: CDR1 SGHVS, CDR2 FNYEAQ. Trimming shortened V by 1 base and J by 9 bases, and 19 bases separated the two germline ends. This CDR3 has 17 residues. This CDR3 reads CASSLGVGRDSGSPLHF. The CDR3 nucleotides are TGTGCCAGCAGCTTAGGAGTAGGAAGAGACTCTGGTTCACCCCTCCACTTT.

The chain couples TRBV12-3 or TRBV12-4 to TRBJ1-5; unclear D gene. The CDR3 covers 13 residues. Trimming pared 8 bases from V and 7 bases from J, leaving 15 bases between. The CDR3: CASSSLGNQPQHF. The CDR3 nucleotides are TGTGCCAGCTCGAGTTTGGGGAACCAGCCCCAGCATTTT.

V is TRBV3-1 and J is TRBJ2-5; 9 bases are shared with TRBD1. The trim removed 3 bases at V and 7 bases at J, leaving 12 bases unmatched. The CDR3 is made up of 16 amino acids. Germline V gene data show CDR1 as LGHDT and CDR2 as YNNKEL (reference sequence). The CDR3 here is CASSQRTGAGSGTQYF. The CDR3 DNA reads TGTGCCAGCAGCCAGAGGACAGGGGCCGGGTCCGGGACCCAGTACTTC.

The chain carries TRBV7-2 and TRBJ1-4; D ambiguous. This CDR3 is 15 amino acids long. V was clipped by 1 base and J by 7 bases, with 13 bases between them. Germline V gives CDR1 SGHTA, CDR2 FQGNSA. CDR3 nucleotides: TGTGCCAGCAGCTTAGAACACCCAAGAGGTGAAAAACTGTTTTTT. This sequence encodes CASSLEHPRGEKLFF.

The chain is built from TRBV5-1 and TRBJ2-3, with TRBD1 identical over 10 bases. CDR3 length equals 15 residues. The germline gives CDR1 SGHRS, CDR2 YFSETQ. Trimming took 4 bases from V and 4 from J; bases not matched to a gene: 6. CDR3 amino acids: CASSVTTGGADTQYF. For the CDR3, the DNA is TGCGCCAGCAGCGTCACGACAGGGGGCGCAGATACGCAGTATTTT. Drawing the rest from reference TRBV5-1 and TRBJ2-3, the complete variable domain is KAGVTQTPRYLIKTRGQQVTLSCSPISGHRSVSWYQQTPGQGLQFLFEYFSETQRNKGNFPGRFSGRQFSNSRSEMNVSTLELGDSALYLCASSVTTGGADTQYFGPGTRLTVL.

V usage is TRBV12-3 or TRBV12-4 and J usage is TRBJ2-7; D gene uncertain. Between the trimmed V and J ends, which lost 3 bases and 6 bases, there was a span of 9 bases. The CDR3 length is 12 residues. The CDR3 is CASSFGGVEQYF. Written as DNA, the CDR3 is TGTGCCAGCAGTTTCGGCGGCGTCGAGCAGTACTTC.